This TCR beta chain was captured by sequencing in a study of cytomegalovirus exposure and HLA in healthy donors. Whole-study context: Genetic ancestry analysis placed 81% of the 398 donors that were genotyped in the Caucasian-associated cluster. The study's findings and limits: Earlier findings revealed that most TCR beta V segments proved productive either about 90% or about 30% of the time. Cytomegalovirus association was listed for around 180 TCR beta chains.

The ends lost 5 bases at V and 1 base at J; junction bases unmatched: 3. Germline values: CDR1 LNHDA, CDR2 SQIVND (reference sequence). The CDR3 length is 14 residues. As to this clone: Its target is unknown.

Unrecorded immune exposure was likely among donors, who were nominally healthy when sampled. PCR primers comprised 60 Vbeta and 13 Jbeta primers. Assay used: immunoSEQ multiplex PCR; TCRdb lists only in-frame clones, some missing. The sample yields fewer than 120,000 clones, over 60% seen once. This TCR derives from a woman aged 60-70 years in good health and CMV-seropositive. The chain joins TRBV19 to TRBJ2-7; 9 bases match TRBD2. The sample taken for sequencing was PBMCs. CDR3 in amino acids: CASSASGRSYEQYF. The CDR3 DNA reads as TGTGCCAGTAGTGCCAGCGGGAGGTCCTACGAGCAGTACTTC.